The table lists the clone carrying this TCR beta chain with a count of one. The target antigen is unknown. This entry comes from a study of a mutant IDH1 vaccine in newly diagnosed glioma. Study-wide background: Beginning 4-6 weeks after radiotherapy alone, or with temozolomide cycles, vaccination took place. Treated patients, averaging about 40 years, were about 62% male and about 38% female.

Stated time point: week 47, end of study. With topical imiquimod, each dose of the vaccine consisted of 300 ug of mutant IDH1 20-mer peptide. From germline, CDR1 is WNHNN and CDR2 SYGVQD (reference sequence). J gave up 6 bases and V 4 bases, and 10 bases lay outside the gene matches. CDR3 length: 16 residues. The repertoire was sequenced with immunoSEQ multiplex PCR; TCRdb's copy has only in-frame clones and lacks some. The repertoire holds more than 30,000 clones, with roughly 90% as singletons. The sample was PBMCs, taken from a glioma patient whose treatment included an IDH1 peptide vaccine. This sequence joins TRBV10-1 and TRBJ2-1; TRBD2 matches at 9 bases. This TCR was sampled from a man aged 35 to 55 with glioma. CDR3: CASSVCGRASFNEQFF. The CDR3 DNA follows: TGCGCCAGCAGTGTTTGCGGGAGGGCCTCTTTCAATGAGCAGTTCTTC.